Included here is one T cell receptor (beta chain) sequence, with context. Only in-frame clones appear in the TCRdb table, and some are missing; sequencing was by immunoSEQ multiplex PCR. This table has more than 350,000 clones, more than 70% appearing once. The data derive from a study of blood T cell repertoires in COVID-19. Study overall: Samples came from the United States, Italy and Spain, spanning acute and convalescent COVID-19.

This CDR3 is 16 amino acids long. CDR1 is MDHEN, CDR2 SYDVKM, per germline. Losses at the gene ends were 5 bases for V and 0 bases for J; bases not matched to a gene: 7. Patients at the Seattle site were enrolled during active infection and followed longitudinally. This sequence was found in a woman aged 25 to 45 with COVID-19, enrolled during active disease. Input material: peripheral blood. This chain uses TRBV28 with TRBJ2-1; 7 bases are a match to TRBD1. The CDR3: CASSRTGRSSYNEQFF. The CDR3 coding sequence is TGTGCCAGCAGTAGGACAGGCCGGAGCTCCTACAATGAGCAGTTCTTC.